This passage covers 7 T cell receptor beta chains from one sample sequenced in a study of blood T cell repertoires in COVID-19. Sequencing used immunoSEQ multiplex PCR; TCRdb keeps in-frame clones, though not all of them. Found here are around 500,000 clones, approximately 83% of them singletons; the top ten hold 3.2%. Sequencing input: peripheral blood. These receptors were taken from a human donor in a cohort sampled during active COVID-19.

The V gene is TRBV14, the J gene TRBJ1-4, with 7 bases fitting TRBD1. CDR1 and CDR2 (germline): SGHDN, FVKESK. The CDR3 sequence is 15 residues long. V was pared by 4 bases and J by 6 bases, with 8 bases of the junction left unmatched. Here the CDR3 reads CASSPAGGLDEKLFF. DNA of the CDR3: TGTGCCAGCAGCCCTGCAGGGGGATTGGATGAAAAACTGTTTTTT.

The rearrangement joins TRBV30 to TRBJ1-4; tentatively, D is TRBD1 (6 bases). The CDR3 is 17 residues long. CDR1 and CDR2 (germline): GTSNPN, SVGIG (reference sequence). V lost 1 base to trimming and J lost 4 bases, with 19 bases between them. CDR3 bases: TGTGCCTGGAGTGACCTCCCCCTGACAGGTCATAATGAAAAACTGTTTTTT. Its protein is CAWSDLPLTGHNEKLFF.

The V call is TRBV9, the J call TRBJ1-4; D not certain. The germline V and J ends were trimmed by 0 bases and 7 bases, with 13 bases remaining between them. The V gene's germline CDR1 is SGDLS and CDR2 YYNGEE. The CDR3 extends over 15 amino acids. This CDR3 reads CASSVDEGMGEKLFF. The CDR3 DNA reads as TGTGCCAGCAGCGTAGATGAGGGTATGGGTGAAAAACTGTTTTTT.

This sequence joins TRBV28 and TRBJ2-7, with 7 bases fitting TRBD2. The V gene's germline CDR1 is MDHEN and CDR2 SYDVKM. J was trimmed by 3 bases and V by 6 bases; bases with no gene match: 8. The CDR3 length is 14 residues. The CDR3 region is CASSSGLPYYEQYF. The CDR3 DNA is TGTGCCAGCAGCTCGGGACTACCTTACTACGAGCAGTACTTC.

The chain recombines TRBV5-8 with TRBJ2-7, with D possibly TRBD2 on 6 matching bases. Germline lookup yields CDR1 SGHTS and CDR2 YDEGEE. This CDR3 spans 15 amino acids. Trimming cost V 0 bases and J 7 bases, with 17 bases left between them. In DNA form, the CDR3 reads TGTGCCAGCAGCTTGGCGGGGGACCGACCGCGGGAGCAGTACTTC. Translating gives CASSLAGDRPREQYF.

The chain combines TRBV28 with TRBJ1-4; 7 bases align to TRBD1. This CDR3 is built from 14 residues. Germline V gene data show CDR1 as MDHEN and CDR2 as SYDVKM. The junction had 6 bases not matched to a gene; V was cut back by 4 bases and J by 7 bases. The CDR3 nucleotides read TGTGCCAGCAGTTACAGGGGTTTGAGTGAAAAACTGTTTTTT. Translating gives CASSYRGLSEKLFF.

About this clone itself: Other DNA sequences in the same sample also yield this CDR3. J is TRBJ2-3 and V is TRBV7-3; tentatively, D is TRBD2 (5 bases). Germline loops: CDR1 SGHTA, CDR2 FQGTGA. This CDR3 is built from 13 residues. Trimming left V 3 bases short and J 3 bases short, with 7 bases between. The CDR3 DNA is TGTGCCAGCAGCTTTACGGGAACAGATACGCAGTATTTT. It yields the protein CASSFTGTDTQYF. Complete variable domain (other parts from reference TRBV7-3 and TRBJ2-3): GAGVSQTPSNKVTEKGKYVELRCDPISGHTALYWYRQSLGQGPEFLIYFQGTGAADDSGLPNDRFFAVRPEGSVSTLKIQRTERGDSAVYLCASSFTGTDTQYFGPGTRLTVL.